This note documents a single TCR beta chain sequence. Its matching antigen is unknown. Assay: immunoSEQ multiplex PCR; the TCRdb copy retains only in-frame clones and omits some. The sample lists 150,000 or so clones, roughly nine tenths occurring once. This record comes from a study of T cell responses to AZD1222 COVID-19 vaccine. Study-level findings and limits: Two doses of AZD1222 preceded a rise in Spike-specific TCR breadth and depth. A reported finding is that nearly half of spike-specific TCRs target unmutated variant regions. Repertoire samples came only from after the peak T cell response.

Germline loops: CDR1 SGHNT, CDR2 YYREEE (reference sequence). This CDR3 region has 14 residues. Trimming left V 2 bases short and J 0 bases short, with 9 bases between. The rearrangement uses TRBV5-4 and TRBJ2-7; D is perhaps TRBD1 (5 bases). The clonotype originates from an adult in good health. This specimen consisted of peripheral blood, obtained on day 0 of AZD1222 vaccination. This chain's CDR3 is CASSLGDSSYEQYF. CDR3 DNA sequence: TGTGCCAGCAGCTTAGGGGATAGCTCCTACGAGCAGTACTTC.